Included here is one T cell receptor beta chain sequence, with context. It has no known antigen specificity. Per-base quality was not reported, and no clone a single base away is much larger than it. At the DNA level, this CDR3 is encoded by other sequences in the same sample as well. Amplification of TRB CDR3 regions from genomic DNA was performed at survey-level depth using the immunoSEQ two-step multiplex PCR. Synthetic inline TR CDR3 controls covering all V-J pairings were spiked into each PCR so that template counts could be estimated and amplification bias removed. Reads were processed so that amplification and sequencing bias were reduced, and quantification was performed against synthetic TR CDR3 analogs. The published analysis was carried out like this. Raw data were processed in ImmunoSEQ Analyzer, with out-of-frame sequences and CDR3s containing stop codons removed, and genes were named according to IMGT nomenclature. Normalized Shannon entropy, defined as 1 minus Pielou's evenness, was used to summarize repertoire diversity. TRB sequences were treated as identical only when sharing V gene, J gene and CDR3. Public PML clonotypes were CDR3s found in two or more PML-onset samples but not found earlier, in controls, or in public databases. CDR3 amino acid composition by position was analyzed with Skylign using the observed count method. As stored in TCRdb, this immuneACCESS dataset retains in-frame rearrangements with V and J assigned. A fraction of the clones does not appear; measured against another copy, unresolved V genes explain less than half of the discrepancy, and the remainder lacks a known reason. V and J calls and clone size follow that table, whereas D and trimming were derived from the DNA. The sample yields 30,000 or so clones; 90% were counted once. 1.3% of the sample comes from the top ten.

This sample stems from a study of multiple sclerosis patients with progressive multifocal leukoencephalopathy (dated by TCRdb to about 2019). For context, the study as a whole: Peripheral T and B cells were examined in MS patients who developed PML (4 under natalizumab, 1 after alemtuzumab) and in treated patients who did not develop PML. Two natalizumab-treated patients who later developed PML were followed longitudinally from before therapy through 6 and 12 months to PML onset. The goal of the study was to detect any JC virus-specific or public T-cell expansions that arose at the time of PML onset.

In the germline V gene (reference sequence), CDR1 corresponds to MNHEY and CDR2 to SMNVEV. The V end loses 2 bases and the J end loses 3 bases, and a stretch of 28 bases separates them. From the cysteine up to the phenylalanine, the CDR3 has a length of 20 residues. CDR3 DNA is the only sequence kept; it has 60 bases, read in frame from the first base. On the study overall, not on this receptor specifically: No common TRBV or TRBJ gene usage or preferential TRBV-TRBJ pairings were detected when PML developed. With only a small, descriptive cohort, it remained unclear whether the findings reflect JC virus infection or general immunocompromise. Analysis was restricted to peripheral blood, although for natalizumab-associated PML, cerebrospinal fluid or brain lymphocytes might be more informative. Although TRB clones above 0.5% frequency turned up only in PML patients, the clones expanded at PML onset were already present before and during natalizumab therapy. Less diverse TRB repertoires in most PML patients were suggested by lower normalized Shannon entropy, whereas values near 1 were observed in the natalizumab-treated controls.

The sample's time point label, in plain terms: 12 to 13 months of natalizumab therapy. Interpreted using the paper, the treatment or condition label stands for: on natalizumab therapy at sampling. Controls were several natalizumab-treated MS patients who did not develop PML, sampled longitudinally. Interferon beta had previously been received by all listed patients, and all PML patients were female. T1 and T2 blood samples were collected at 6 and 12 months of natalizumab therapy, respectively. Isolation of peripheral blood mononuclear cells was performed by Ficoll-Hypaque density gradient centrifugation.

The chain uses TRBV27 and TRBJ1-1, with no confidently assigned D gene. Sequences were derived from PBMCs, sampled from a patient treated with natalizumab. The clonotype originates from a human donor with multiple sclerosis. Read as DNA, the sequence is TGTGCCAGCAGTTTACGACCTTTTTTGGGCAGGATGGAGATTGACACTGAAGCTTTCTTT. Its coded protein is CASSLRPFLGRMEIDTEAFF.